A selection of T cell receptor beta chains follows, all from one sample in a study of cytomegalovirus exposure and HLA in healthy donors. Measured with immunoSEQ multiplex PCR; TCRdb has only the in-frame clones, and not every one. Of over 100,000 clones detected, about 78% appear once; the ten largest clones hold over 4%. Sample: PBMCs. The receptor set was obtained from a man aged 50-60 years in good health and CMV-seropositive. The CDR3 runs from the conserved cysteine through the conserved F or W. A D gene is named only where the DNA matches it firmly. Size is omitted from some rows. Given values are once, few, many or a class for expanded clones.

V: TRBV2
J: TRBJ1-1
D: NA
size: once
CDR3: CASNAPKAGDTEAFF
DNA: TGTGCCAGCAATGCACCCAAGGCGGGGGACACTGAAGCTTTCTTT

V: TRBV11-3
J: TRBJ2-7
D: NA
size: NA
CDR3: CASSFLPGKNEQYF
DNA: TGTGCCAGCAGCTTTCTGCCAGGGAAGAACGAGCAGTACTTC

V: TRBV10-1
J: TRBJ2-5
D: NA
size: NA
CDR3: CASSAGLWETQYF
DNA: TGCGCCAGCAGTGCGGGACTTTGGGAGACCCAGTACTTC

V: TRBV10-3
J: TRBJ2-1
D: TRBD2
size: NA
CDR3: CAIRDLLAGNNEQFF
DNA: TGTGCCATCAGGGACCTTCTAGCGGGCAACAATGAGCAGTTCTTC

V: TRBV6-5
J: TRBJ2-6
D: NA
size: many
CDR3: CASSYSAGVGANVLTF
DNA: TGTGCCAGCAGTTACTCGGCAGGGGTCGGGGCCAACGTCCTGACTTTC

V: TRBV15
J: TRBJ1-6
D: NA
size: NA
CDR3: CATSREDLGDSPLHF
DNA: TGTGCCACCAGCAGAGAGGATCTCGGGGATTCACCCCTCCACTTT

V: TRBV5-4
J: TRBJ1-1
D: NA
size: NA
CDR3: CASSWGGALNTEAFF
DNA: TGTGCCAGCAGCTGGGGCGGGGCGCTGAACACTGAAGCTTTCTTT

V: TRBV19
J: TRBJ1-6
D: TRBD1
size: NA
CDR3: CASSPVGGNSPLHF
DNA: TGTGCCAGTAGCCCCGTAGGGGGCAATTCACCCCTCCACTTT

V: TRBV5-6
J: TRBJ2-2
D: TRBD1
size: NA
CDR3: CASSFRTGYGELFF
DNA: TGTGCCAGCAGCTTTAGGACAGGGTACGGGGAGCTGTTTTTT

V: TRBV5-1
J: TRBJ1-2
D: NA
size: NA
CDR3: CASSLKTDFGNHGYTF
DNA: TGCGCCAGCAGCTTAAAAACAGATTTCGGGAATCATGGCTACACCTTC

V: TRBV6-5
J: TRBJ1-5
D: NA
size: few
CDR3: CASSYSGGGNQPQHF
DNA: TGTGCCAGCAGTTACTCCGGGGGAGGCAATCAGCCCCAGCATTTT

V: TRBV4-2
J: TRBJ2-1
D: NA
size: once
CDR3: CASSQARQSNEQFF
DNA: TGTGCCAGCAGCCAAGCTCGACAGAGTAATGAGCAGTTCTTC

V: TRBV4-3
J: TRBJ2-6
D: NA
size: few
CDR3: CASSQDQGSGANVLTF
DNA: TGCGCCAGCAGCCAAGATCAGGGTTCTGGGGCCAACGTCCTGACTTTC

V: TRBV19
J: TRBJ1-4
D: TRBD1
size: NA
CDR3: CASRDDRGGSREKLFF
DNA: TGTGCCAGTAGGGATGACAGGGGAGGAAGTCGTGAAAAACTGTTTTTT

V: TRBV6-1
J: TRBJ2-7
D: NA
size: NA
CDR3: CASTQGGADYEQYF
DNA: TGTGCCAGCACCCAGGGGGGCGCCGACTACGAGCAGTACTTC

V: TRBV5-5
J: TRBJ2-7
D: TRBD2
size: few
CDR3: CASSSGLAVSYEQYF
DNA: TGTGCCAGCAGCTCCGGACTAGCGGTTAGCTACGAGCAGTACTTC

V: TRBV6-6
J: TRBJ2-2
D: NA
size: medium-sized
CDR3: CASSYRRFNTGELFF
DNA: TGTGCCAGCAGTTACAGGAGGTTTAACACCGGGGAGCTGTTTTTT

V: TRBV5-1
J: TRBJ2-5
D: TRBD1
size: few
CDR3: CASSPMRQGQETQYF
DNA: TGCGCCAGCAGCCCTATGAGACAGGGCCAAGAGACCCAGTACTTC

V: TRBV5-6
J: TRBJ1-2
D: TRBD1
size: NA
CDR3: CASSPMTGSDYGYTF
DNA: TGTGCCAGCAGCCCGATGACAGGGAGTGACTATGGCTACACCTTC

V: TRBV18
J: TRBJ2-3
D: TRBD2
size: NA
CDR3: CASSPVGTSGSTDTQYF
DNA: TGTGCCAGCTCACCAGTCGGGACTAGCGGGAGCACAGATACGCAGTATTTT

V: TRBV27
J: TRBJ1-1
D: NA
size: few
CDR3: CASKRENTEAFF
DNA: TGTGCCAGCAAGAGGGAGAACACTGAAGCTTTCTTT

V: TRBV5-1
J: TRBJ1-1
D: NA
size: few
CDR3: CASSVTDSNTEAFF
DNA: TGCGCCAGCAGCGTGACAGATTCGAACACTGAAGCTTTCTTT

V: TRBV5-1
J: TRBJ2-1
D: NA
size: NA
CDR3: CASSSGPYNEQFF
DNA: TGCGCCAGCAGCTCTGGGCCCTACAATGAGCAGTTCTTC

V: TRBV6-4
J: TRBJ1-2
D: TRBD1
size: few
CDR3: CASSPAQGAGYTF
DNA: TGTGCCAGCAGCCCCGCGCAGGGGGCCGGCTACACCTTC

V: TRBV27
J: TRBJ2-1
D: TRBD1
size: NA
CDR3: CASSSPWTGKGNEQFF
DNA: TGTGCCAGCAGTTCCCCGTGGACAGGGAAGGGCAATGAGCAGTTCTTC

V: TRBV4-2
J: TRBJ2-2
D: TRBD2
size: NA
CDR3: CASGARTSWEAGELFF
DNA: TGTGCCAGCGGAGCCCGGACTAGCTGGGAGGCCGGGGAGCTGTTTTTT

V: TRBV11-2
J: TRBJ1-2
D: NA
size: NA
CDR3: CASSRQELNYGYTF
DNA: TGTGCCAGCAGCCGACAGGAGTTAAACTATGGCTACACCTTC

V: TRBV6-1
J: TRBJ1-1
D: NA
size: NA
CDR3: CASRTDNMNTEAFF
DNA: TGTGCCAGCAGGACCGACAACATGAACACTGAAGCTTTCTTT

V: TRBV19
J: TRBJ1-4
D: TRBD1
size: NA
CDR3: CASSIGGTGGEKLFF
DNA: TGTGCCAGTAGTATAGGTGGGACAGGTGGTGAAAAACTGTTTTTT

V: TRBV6-6
J: TRBJ2-4
D: NA
size: NA
CDR3: CASRDYNIQYF
DNA: TGTGCCAGCAGGGACTACAACATTCAGTACTTC

V: TRBV4-2
J: TRBJ2-3
D: TRBD2
size: NA
CDR3: CASSHGSSGSSTDTQYF
DNA: TGTGCCAGCAGCCATGGTTCTAGCGGGAGTAGCACAGATACGCAGTATTTT

V: TRBV5-1
J: TRBJ2-1
D: TRBD1
size: NA
CDR3: CASSPGQGAYNEQFF
DNA: TGCGCCAGCAGCCCGGGACAGGGGGCCTACAATGAGCAGTTCTTC

V: TRBV2
J: TRBJ1-2
D: TRBD1
size: NA
CDR3: CASSDATGELRGYTF
DNA: TGTGCCAGCAGTGACGCGACAGGGGAATTGCGTGGCTACACCTTC

V: TRBV19
J: TRBJ1-1
D: TRBD1
size: NA
CDR3: CASSTTGWTSEAFF
DNA: TGTGCCAGTAGTACGACAGGGTGGACAAGTGAAGCTTTCTTT

V: TRBV5-1
J: TRBJ2-1
D: TRBD1
size: NA
CDR3: CASSPGKGASNEQFF
DNA: TGCGCCAGCAGCCCGGGGAAGGGGGCCAGCAATGAGCAGTTCTTC

V: TRBV4-3
J: TRBJ2-7
D: TRBD2
size: NA
CDR3: CASRRSREGESYEQYF
DNA: TGCGCCAGCAGACGCTCGCGGGAGGGAGAATCCTACGAGCAGTACTTC

V: TRBV6-5
J: TRBJ2-5
D: NA
size: NA
CDR3: CASSYSVGLETQYF
DNA: TGTGCCAGCAGTTACTCGGTGGGGCTTGAGACCCAGTACTTC

V: TRBV7-2
J: TRBJ1-1
D: NA
size: NA
CDR3: CASSPTREAEAFF
DNA: TGTGCCAGCAGCCCGACCAGGGAGGCTGAAGCTTTCTTT

V: TRBV15
J: TRBJ2-7
D: TRBD2
size: NA
CDR3: CATSPSGALKSYEQYF
DNA: TGTGCCACCAGCCCCAGCGGGGCCTTGAAGTCCTACGAGCAGTACTTC

V: TRBV2
J: TRBJ2-1
D: TRBD2
size: NA
CDR3: CASSGLAGRNEQFF
DNA: TGTGCCAGCAGTGGACTAGCGGGAAGGAATGAGCAGTTCTTC

V: TRBV19
J: TRBJ1-6
D: NA
size: few
CDR3: CASSRTDTYNSPLHF
DNA: TGTGCCAGTAGCAGGACAGACACTTATAATTCACCCCTCCACTTT

V: TRBV6-6
J: TRBJ2-2
D: TRBD1
size: NA
CDR3: CASSYRGRRNTGELFF
DNA: TGTGCCAGCAGTTACAGGGGGCGAAGGAACACCGGGGAGCTGTTTTTT

V: TRBV4-2
J: TRBJ2-1
D: TRBD1
size: NA
CDR3: CASSPLGGQSSYNEQFF
DNA: TGTGCCAGCAGCCCTCTTGGGGGACAGAGCTCCTACAATGAGCAGTTCTTC

V: TRBV5-4
J: TRBJ1-1
D: TRBD1
size: once
CDR3: CASSSGGVDTEAFF
DNA: TGTGCCAGCAGTTCAGGGGGCGTCGACACTGAAGCTTTCTTT

V: TRBV2
J: TRBJ1-1
D: NA
size: NA
CDR3: CASSELEGGVPEAFF
DNA: TGTGCCAGCAGTGAGTTAGAGGGCGGTGTACCTGAAGCTTTCTTT

V: TRBV14
J: TRBJ1-4
D: NA
size: NA
CDR3: CASSQAREKLFF
DNA: TGTGCCAGCAGCCAAGCGCGTGAAAAACTGTTTTTT

V: TRBV5-1
J: TRBJ2-1
D: NA
size: once
CDR3: CASSLEGASYNEQFF
DNA: TGCGCCAGCAGCTTGGAGGGAGCCTCCTACAATGAGCAGTTCTTC

V: TRBV6-5
J: TRBJ2-1
D: TRBD2
size: NA
CDR3: CASSYRVAGGNEQFF
DNA: TGTGCCAGCAGTTACAGAGTAGCGGGGGGGAATGAGCAGTTCTTC

V: TRBV13
J: TRBJ2-3
D: TRBD2
size: few
CDR3: CASSRLAGGQADTQYF
DNA: TGTGCCAGCAGCCGCCTAGCGGGGGGGCAAGCAGATACGCAGTATTTT

V: TRBV29-1
J: TRBJ2-2
D: TRBD2
size: NA
CDR3: CSVETGGRRVGELFF
DNA: TGCAGCGTCGAGACTGGCGGGAGGCGTGTAGGGGAGCTGTTTTTT

V: TRBV7-2
J: TRBJ2-7
D: NA
size: NA
CDR3: CASSFTGLLSYEQYF
DNA: TGTGCCAGCAGCTTTACGGGACTCCTCTCCTACGAGCAGTACTTC

V: TRBV7-2
J: TRBJ1-2
D: NA
size: once
CDR3: CASSSQGLDGYTF
DNA: TGTGCCAGCAGCTCCCAGGGATTGGACGGCTACACCTTC

V: TRBV4-3
J: TRBJ2-7
D: NA
size: NA
CDR3: CASSSLRDTVYEQYF
DNA: TGCGCCAGCAGCAGCCTCCGGGACACCGTCTACGAGCAGTACTTC